This entry lists 16 T cell receptor beta chains sequenced from one sample in a study of monozygotic twins with inflammatory bowel disease. After re-calling the 5' RACE reads, TCRdb lists one entry per CDR3 protein, DNA absent. Its table lists 310,000 or so distinct CDR3 sequences. The sequencing input was blood. The receptors were gathered from a human donor with ulcerative colitis or Crohn's disease, or a healthy co-twin of an affected twin (not recorded which).

V usage is TRBV27 and J usage is TRBJ1-5; as DNA is missing, the TRBD1 call by TCRdb cannot be tested. The CDR3 sequence is 13 residues long. Germline loops: CDR1 MNHEY, CDR2 SMNVEV (reference sequence). The chain's CDR3 is CASIRIPTSPQHF.

V and J are TRBV18 and TRBJ2-7. This CDR3 has 13 amino acids. Germline CDR1 and CDR2: KGHSH and LQKENI. This CDR3 is CASSLRQAYEQYF.

The gene calls are TRBV12-3 or TRBV12-4 and TRBJ2-6. This CDR3 has 15 residues. The CDR3 reads CASSSLSSGANVLTF.

V usage is TRBV28 and J usage is TRBJ2-7. Per the germline V gene, CDR1 is MDHEN and CDR2 is SYDVKM. This CDR3 has 20 amino acids. The CDR3 sequence: CASSPYEGREAFYISYEQYF.

The chain links TRBV7-2 to TRBJ1-2; TCRdb returns TRBD1, unconfirmable since there is no DNA. CDR3 length: 15 residues. Germline assignment: CDR1 SGHTA and CDR2 FQGNSA. CDR3 protein: CASSPQTGLDYGYTF.

The chain carries TRBV20-1 and TRBJ1-5. The CDR3 length is 14 residues. Looked up from germline, CDR1 is DFQATT and CDR2 is SNEGSKA (reference sequence). The chain's CDR3 is CSARTPDSNQPQHF.

The genes are TRBV7-8 and TRBJ2-7; absent DNA, TCRdb's TRBD1 call cannot be checked. Germline-derived CDR1 and CDR2 are SGHVS and FQNEAQ. The CDR3 consists of 13 residues. The CDR3 loop reads CASSSGGFYEQYF.

V usage is TRBV20-1 and J usage is TRBJ2-7; the TCRdb call, TRBD2, lacks DNA for checking. Germline values: CDR1 DFQATT, CDR2 SNEGSKA (reference sequence). The CDR3 spans 12 residues. The CDR3 is CRTGTSSYEQYF.

The rearrangement links TRBV12-3 or TRBV12-4 to TRBJ1-1; the TCRdb D gene call, TRBD1, has no DNA to confirm it. The CDR3 covers 13 residues. CDR3: CASSSTGNSEAFF.

The chain carries TRBV7-2 and TRBJ2-1; TCRdb's D call of TRBD2 is untestable without DNA. CDR3 length equals 13 residues. The germline V gene has CDR1 SGHTA and CDR2 FQGNSA. CDR3 sequence: CASSPTREYEQFF.

V and J are TRBV7-2 and TRBJ2-5; the D call of TRBD2 rests on TCRdb alone, since no DNA is present to check it. Germline CDR1 and CDR2: SGHTA and FQGNSA. This CDR3 region has 16 residues. The CDR3 loop is CASSFFTGGPEGTQYF.

The rearrangement joins TRBV29-1 to TRBJ2-1; TCRdb returns TRBD1, unconfirmable since there is no DNA. CDR3 length equals 12 residues. Germline values: CDR1 SQVTM, CDR2 ANQGSEA. The CDR3 here is CSVMETGTEQFF.

This rearrangement joins TRBV6-5 to TRBJ1-3. Per the germline V gene, CDR1 is MNHEY and CDR2 is SVGAGI. This CDR3 contains 15 residues. CDR3 protein: CASSSITRSGNTIYF.

CDR3 sequence reads: CASRPAIANYGYTF. The chain couples TRBV28 to TRBJ1-2. The CDR3 totals 14 residues. Looked up from germline, CDR1 is MDHEN and CDR2 is SYDVKM.

The gene calls are TRBV4-1 and TRBJ2-1; as DNA is missing, the TRBD2 call by TCRdb cannot be tested. The CDR3 length is 16 residues. The germline V gene encodes CDR1 MGHRA and CDR2 YSYEKL. The CDR3 loop reads CASSQQLAGGYNEQFF.

The CDR3 loop reads CASTTASGGTSDTQYF. V and J are TRBV28 and TRBJ2-3; the D call from TCRdb, TRBD2, cannot be confirmed without DNA. Germline V gives CDR1 MDHEN, CDR2 SYDVKM. The CDR3 sequence is 16 residues long.